This T cell receptor (beta chain) derives from a study of T cell repertoires in cytomegalovirus infection. As for the study in general: Based on public TCR beta signatures, there were indications of CMV infection and of a matching HLA type.

The CDR3 has 14 amino acids. CDR1 and CDR2 from the germline V gene are LGHNA and YSLEER. V shed 0 bases and J shed 7 bases, with 9 bases lying between them. With respect to this clonotype: The antigen is undetermined.

TCRdb itself ran the reads through MiXCR, one entry per CDR3 protein. The top ten clones hold 11% to 15% of a sample with hundreds of thousands of distinct CDR3 sequences, 30% to 40% of them seen once. The material sequenced was cultured CD8+ T cells from PBMCs, taken from culture after CMV antigen stimulation. V and J are TRBV4-3 and TRBJ2-2, with D perhaps TRBD1 (6 bases). This clonotype was obtained from a human donor in good health (CMV status not recorded). Some clones in this sample may be carry-over from other donors' samples. The CDR3 region has the DNA TGCGCCAGCAGCCAAGATCGGGACAACGGGGAGCTGTTTTTT. It specifies CASSQDRDNGELFF.